Listed below are T cell receptor beta chains from one sample, sequenced in a study of somatic mutations in cytotoxic T cells in rheumatoid arthritis. Produced via immunoSEQ multiplex PCR; TCRdb's table is partial and in-frame only. Among around 9,000 clones, roughly 70% were seen once, and the ten largest hold over 35%. Sequenced: CD8+ T cells sorted from blood. These receptors all stem from an adult with rheumatoid arthritis. The CDR3 runs from the conserved cysteine through the conserved F or W. D genes are given only for firm matches. Some rows have no size entry. The others give once, few or many, or a class for an expanded clone.

size: NA
J: TRBJ1-2
D: NA
V: TRBV7-2
DNA: TGTGCCAGCAGCTTAGTAGAGACGAGGAGCTTTAACTATGGCTACACCTTC
CDR3: CASSLVETRSFNYGYTF

size: NA
J: TRBJ2-1
D: TRBD2
V: TRBV7-2
DNA: TGTGCCAGCAGCTCCCTAGCGGCATACTACAATGAGCAGTTCTTC
CDR3: CASSSLAAYYNEQFF

size: NA
J: TRBJ2-3
D: TRBD2
V: TRBV27
DNA: TGTGCCAGCAGTTTATGGGGGGGGGCAGATACGCAGTATTTT
CDR3: CASSLWGGADTQYF

size: NA
J: TRBJ2-1
D: TRBD2
V: TRBV11-2
DNA: TGTGCCAGCAGCATCGGGACTAGCGGGTACACCTACAATGAGCAGTTCTTC
CDR3: CASSIGTSGYTYNEQFF

size: NA
J: TRBJ1-2
D: TRBD1
V: TRBV28
DNA: TGTGCCAGCAGTTTGGTCGAGACAGGGTTAAGCTACACCTTC
CDR3: CASSLVETGLSYTF

size: NA
J: TRBJ1-1
D: NA
V: TRBV5-3
DNA: TGTGCCAGAAGCTTGGATCCCCCTTGG
CDR3: CARSLDPPW

size: NA
J: TRBJ2-2
D: TRBD2
V: TRBV7-9
DNA: TGTGCCAGCAGCCCAATATCCGGGGGGAAGGATAACGGGGAGCTGTTTTTT
CDR3: CASSPISGGKDNGELFF

size: few
J: TRBJ2-7
D: NA
V: TRBV10-3
DNA: TGTGCCATCAACTCGGACAGAACCTACGAGCAGTACTTC
CDR3: CAINSDRTYEQYF

size: NA
J: TRBJ1-2
D: NA
V: TRBV28
DNA: TGTGCCAGCAGTTTATCCCCGAACTATGGCTACACCTTC
CDR3: CASSLSPNYGYTF

size: NA
J: TRBJ2-1
D: NA
V: TRBV5-4
DNA: TGTGCCAGCAGCCGGTGGGGCAGCGATGAGCAGTTCTTC
CDR3: CASSRWGSDEQFF

size: NA
J: TRBJ1-1
D: NA
V: TRBV19
DNA: TGTGCCAGTAGTATCCCCGGCTTGAACACTGAAGCTTTCTTT
CDR3: CASSIPGLNTEAFF

size: NA
J: TRBJ2-7
D: NA
V: TRBV2
DNA: TGTGCCAGCAGCCCCAACTACGAGCAGTACTTC
CDR3: CASSPNYEQYF

size: NA
J: TRBJ1-2
D: TRBD1
V: TRBV7-8
DNA: TGTGCCAGCAGCCCAGGGACAGGGGGACCCAGTGGCTACACCTTC
CDR3: CASSPGTGGPSGYTF

size: NA
J: TRBJ2-2
D: TRBD1
V: TRBV10-2
DNA: TGCGCCAGCAGTGGGCGTCATCTGGGACAGTTAAACACCGGGGAGCTGTTTTTT
CDR3: CASSGRHLGQLNTGELFF

size: few
J: TRBJ2-7
D: NA
V: TRBV5-4
DNA: TGTGCCAGCAGCTTGGAGGCCGCGGGTACCTACGAGCAGTACTTC
CDR3: CASSLEAAGTYEQYF

size: NA
J: TRBJ2-1
D: NA
V: TRBV10-3
DNA: TGTGCCATCAGTGAGGGAGGGGTTGAGCAGTTCTTC
CDR3: CAISEGGVEQFF

size: NA
J: TRBJ2-7
D: NA
V: TRBV28
DNA: TGTGCCAGCAGTTGGGGGGTTTTGTACGAGCAGTACTTC
CDR3: CASSWGVLYEQYF

size: NA
J: TRBJ2-1
D: NA
V: TRBV7-9
DNA: TGTGCCAGCAGCTTAGGTTCCGGGAGAAACGAGCAGTTCTTC
CDR3: CASSLGSGRNEQFF